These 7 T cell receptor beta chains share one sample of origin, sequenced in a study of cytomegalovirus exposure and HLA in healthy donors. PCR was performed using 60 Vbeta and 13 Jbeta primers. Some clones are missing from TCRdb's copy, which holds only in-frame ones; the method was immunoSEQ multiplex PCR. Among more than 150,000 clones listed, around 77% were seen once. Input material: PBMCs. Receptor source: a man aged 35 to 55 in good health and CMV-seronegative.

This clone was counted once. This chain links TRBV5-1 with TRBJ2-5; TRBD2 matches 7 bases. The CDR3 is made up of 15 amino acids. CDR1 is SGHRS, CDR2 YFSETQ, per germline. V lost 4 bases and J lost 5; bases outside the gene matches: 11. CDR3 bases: TGCGCCAGCAGCGTTGGGCCGGGACTACGGGAGACCCAGTACTTC. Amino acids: CASSVGPGLRETQYF.

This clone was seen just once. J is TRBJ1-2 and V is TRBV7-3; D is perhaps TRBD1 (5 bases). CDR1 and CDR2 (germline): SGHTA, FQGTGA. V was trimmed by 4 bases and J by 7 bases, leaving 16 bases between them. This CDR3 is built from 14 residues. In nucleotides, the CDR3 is TGTGCCAGCAGCTCGGGTTCAGACAGAGGTGGCTACACCTTC. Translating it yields CASSSGSDRGGYTF.

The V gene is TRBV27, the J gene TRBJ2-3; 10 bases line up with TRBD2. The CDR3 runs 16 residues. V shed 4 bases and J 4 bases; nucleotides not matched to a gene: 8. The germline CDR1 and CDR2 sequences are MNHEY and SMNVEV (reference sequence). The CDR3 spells CASSSALAGRPDTQYF. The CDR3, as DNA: TGTGCCAGCAGTTCTGCACTAGCGGGACGGCCAGATACGCAGTATTTT.

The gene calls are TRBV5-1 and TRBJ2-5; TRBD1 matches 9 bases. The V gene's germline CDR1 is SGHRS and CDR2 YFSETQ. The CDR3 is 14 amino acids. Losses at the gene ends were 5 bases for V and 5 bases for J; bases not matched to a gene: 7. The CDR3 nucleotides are TGCGCCAGCAGGTGGGACAGGGCTCGGGAGACCCAGTACTTC. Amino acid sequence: CASRWDRARETQYF.

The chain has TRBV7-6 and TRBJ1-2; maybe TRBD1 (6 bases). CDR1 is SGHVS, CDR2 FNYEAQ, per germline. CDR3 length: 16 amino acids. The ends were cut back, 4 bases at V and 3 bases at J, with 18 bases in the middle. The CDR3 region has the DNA TGTGCCAGCAGCTGGGATAACAGGGCGGGCGACTATGGCTACACCTTC. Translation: CASSWDNRAGDYGYTF.

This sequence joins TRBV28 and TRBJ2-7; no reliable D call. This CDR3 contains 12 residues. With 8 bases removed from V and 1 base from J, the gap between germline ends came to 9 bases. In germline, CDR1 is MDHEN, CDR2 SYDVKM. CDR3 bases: TGTGCCAGCCAACAGCAATCCTACGAGCAGTACTTC. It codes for CASQQQSYEQYF.

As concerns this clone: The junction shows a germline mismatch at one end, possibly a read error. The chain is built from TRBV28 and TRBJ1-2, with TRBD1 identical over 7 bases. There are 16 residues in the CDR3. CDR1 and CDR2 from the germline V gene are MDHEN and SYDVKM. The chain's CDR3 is CASSLPARQGNYRYTF. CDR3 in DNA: TGTGCCAGCAGTTTACCCGCTCGACAGGGAAACTATCGCTACACCTTC.